A selection of T cell receptor beta chains follows, all from one sample in a study of Tregs in tolerant kidney transplant recipients. Sequencing used immunoSEQ multiplex PCR; TCRdb keeps in-frame clones, though not all of them. The sample has about 69,000 clones, roughly nine tenths seen once. Sequencing was performed on CD4+ T cells from blood, taken before the transplant. Receptors originate from a human donor who received a combined kidney and bone marrow transplant. Both conserved end residues are part of each CDR3. Each record gives: CDR3 protein, CDR3 DNA, clone size, J gene, V gene, D gene. D genes are given only for firm matches. Clone size is shown for a subset of rows, as once, few, many or a class of expanded clone.

CASSKTGMGSGANVLTF	TGTGCCAGTAGTAAGACAGGGATGGGCTCTGGGGCCAACGTCCTGACTTTC	few	TRBJ2-6	TRBV19	TRBD1
CASSVEPRQPQHF	TGTGCCAGCAGCGTAGAGCCCCGTCAGCCCCAGCATTTT	NA	TRBJ1-5	TRBV9	NA
CASSYGTSGSYNEQFF	TGTGCCAGCAGTTACGGGACTAGCGGATCCTACAATGAGCAGTTCTTC	NA	TRBJ2-1	TRBV6-5	TRBD2
CASSPPGWERDEQFF	TGTGCCAGCAGCCCCCCCGGGTGGGAGAGGGATGAGCAGTTCTTC	NA	TRBJ2-1	TRBV7-9	NA
CASRVTGTSGYEQYF	TGTGCCAGCAGGGTTACCGGGACTAGCGGCTACGAGCAGTACTTC	NA	TRBJ2-7	TRBV6-6	TRBD2
CASSSAGTANEKLFF	TGTGCCAGCAGTTCAGCCGGGACAGCTAATGAAAAACTGTTTTTT	NA	TRBJ1-4	TRBV6-6	TRBD1
CASSIVVNQPQHF	TGTGCCAGTAGTATTGTAGTAAATCAGCCCCAGCATTTT	once	TRBJ1-5	TRBV19	NA
CASSLVQANFYNEQFF	TGTGCCAGCAGTTTGGTGCAGGCAAATTTCTACAATGAGCAGTTCTTC	NA	TRBJ2-1	TRBV28	NA
CASSSRDRVDYEQYF	TGTGCCAGTAGTTCCAGGGACAGGGTTGACTACGAGCAGTACTTC	NA	TRBJ2-7	TRBV19	TRBD1
CASSPNPGNYGYTF	TGTGCCAGCAGCCCTAATCCAGGGAACTATGGCTACACCTTC	NA	TRBJ1-2	TRBV7-3	NA
CASTGGIGYGYTF	TGTGCCAGCACGGGAGGGATTGGCTATGGCTACACCTTC	once	TRBJ1-2	TRBV9	NA
CASRAKPSTDTQYF	TGTGCCAGCAGGGCAAAACCTAGCACAGATACGCAGTATTTT	NA	TRBJ2-3	TRBV7-8	NA
CATGNGGASEQYF	TGTGCCACAGGGAATGGGGGGGCCTCCGAGCAGTACTTC	NA	TRBJ2-7	TRBV10-3	NA
CASIEREGIGTQYF	TGTGCCAGTATCGAGCGGGAGGGGATCGGGACCCAGTACTTC	NA	TRBJ2-5	TRBV19	TRBD2
CASSRWTSDTYNEQFF	TGTGCCAGCAGTCGATGGACTAGCGATACATACAATGAGCAGTTCTTC	once	TRBJ2-1	TRBV2	TRBD2
CASRGQVRHGYTF	TGTGCCAGCAGGGGTCAGGTTCGGCATGGCTACACCTTC	NA	TRBJ1-2	TRBV2	NA
CASSLTGHKVTQYF	TGTGCCAGCAGCTTAACAGGGCACAAGGTGACCCAGTACTTC	NA	TRBJ2-5	TRBV7-8	NA
CASSLPGTAYGYTF	TGCGCCAGCAGCCTTCCCGGGACAGCCTATGGCTACACCTTC	NA	TRBJ1-2	TRBV4-1	TRBD1
CASSSGVATNEKLFF	TGTGCCAGCAGCTCAGGGGTTGCAACTAATGAAAAACTGTTTTTT	NA	TRBJ1-4	TRBV11-2	NA
CAWSPGETEAFF	TGTGCCTGGAGTCCAGGGGAGACTGAAGCTTTCTTT	NA	TRBJ1-1	TRBV30	NA
CASSLEGLRTYEQYF	TGTGCCAGCAGTTTGGAGGGGCTAAGAACCTACGAGCAGTACTTC	NA	TRBJ2-7	TRBV28	NA
CASSVGTGVFEQYF	TGTGCCAGCAGCGTAGGGACAGGGGTGTTCGAGCAGTACTTC	NA	TRBJ2-7	TRBV9	TRBD1
CASSLANLAGLDEQYF	TGTGCCAGCAGCTTAGCCAACTTAGCGGGACTCGACGAGCAGTACTTC	NA	TRBJ2-7	TRBV7-8	TRBD2
CASSVGGGMNTEAFF	TGTGCCAGCAGCGTAGGTGGGGGCATGAACACTGAAGCTTTCTTT	NA	TRBJ1-1	TRBV9	NA
CASSDGAYGTNEQFF	TGTGCCAGCAGCGACGGGGCCTATGGGACAAATGAGCAGTTCTTC	NA	TRBJ2-1	TRBV9	NA
CASSLPPDIGNTIYF	TGTGCCAGCAGCCTCCCGCCAGACATTGGAAACACCATATATTTT	NA	TRBJ1-3	TRBV7-9	NA
CASSLSSGAMSSYEQYF	TGTGCCAGCAGTTTATCTAGCGGGGCGATGAGCTCCTACGAGCAGTACTTC	NA	TRBJ2-7	TRBV28	TRBD2